The TCR beta chain described here comes from a study of shared clonotypes between healthy human individuals. Study background: Each donor contributed plates that comprised three CD4 naive, three CD4 memory, two CD8 naive and one CD8 memory.

With regard to this clone: Its antigen is undetermined.

Looked up from germline, CDR1 is ENHRY and CDR2 is SYGVKD. The V end lost 4 bases, the J end lost 2 bases, and 9 bases lay between the germline ends. This CDR3 contains 14 residues. Study results and limitations: Larger estimated richness was generally recorded for naive subsets relative to memory subsets. Sampling covered blood only; tissue repertoires likely differ.

The material for each subset, its genomic DNA, was split evenly across several immunoSEQ plates. Sequenced by immunoSEQ multiplex PCR; TCRdb stores in-frame clones only, minus some. The sample has 2,500,000 or so clones, about 90% seen once. This sequence originates from a man between 18 and 35 years old in good health. Some clones in this sample may be carry-over from other donors' samples. The sequencing input was naive CD4+ T cells from PBMCs. Subset noted: CD45RA+ positively selected. V usage is TRBV10-3 and J usage is TRBJ1-5; D remains ambiguous. The CDR3 sequence is CAISVGDGNQPQHF. CDR3 DNA: TGTGCCATCAGTGTAGGAGATGGCAATCAGCCCCAGCATTTT.